There are a few counts of the clone carrying this T cell receptor (beta chain). What it binds is unknown. 5'RACE template switching produced TCR cDNA carrying a universal primer site and UMIs. TCRdb reprocessed the 5' RACE reads via MiXCR and lists one record per CDR3 protein. The sample has around 610,000 distinct CDR3 sequences; 13% are singletons. The CDR3 totals 14 residues. V was pared by 2 bases and J by 1 base, with 11 bases between. The germline gives CDR1 DFQATT, CDR2 SNEGSKA (reference sequence). These data belong to a study of T cells after yellow fever vaccination. Study-wide results and caveats: A large majority of primary-vaccination clones showed up again after the booster (under 98% CD4, around 90% CD8).

The starting material was PBMCs, obtained on the day of the yellow fever booster vaccination. This TCR derives from a young man who received the YFV17D yellow fever vaccine. The rearrangement joins TRBV20-1 to TRBJ2-5; D gene uncertain. The CDR3: CSARPIALQETQYF. The CDR3 DNA follows: TGCAGTGCTAGACCTATCGCTCTCCAAGAGACCCAGTACTTC.